The T cell receptor beta chain described here comes from a study of blood T cell repertoires in COVID-19. About the study: The United States, Italy and Spain were the sources of the acute and convalescent COVID-19 samples. T cells, B-cell-depleted T cells, or PBMCs provided the cDNA or gDNA that served as material.

Recruitment covered about 25 US areas and drew participants whose ages spanned roughly 18 to 100 years. Grouping used clinical history reported by participants in a survey and questionnaire. The V and J ends lost 3 bases and 0 bases respectively, with 9 bases between them. The CDR3 spans 14 residues. Per germline, CDR1 LNHDA and CDR2 SQIVND (reference sequence). TCRdb's table, derived via immunoSEQ multiplex PCR, lists solely in-frame clones and lacks some. This table holds about 220,000 clones, 85% to 90% found once. The sample comprised PBMCs or T cells enriched from blood (not recorded which). The V gene is TRBV19, the J gene TRBJ2-7; possibly TRBD1 for D (6 bases). The clonotype comes from a woman between 50 and 59 years old with acute COVID-19. The CDR3 sequence is CASSMRTDSYEQYF. For the CDR3, the DNA is TGTGCCAGTAGTATGAGGACAGACTCCTACGAGCAGTACTTC.